These 21 T cell receptor beta chains came from one sample sequenced in a study of shared clonotypes between healthy human individuals. Clones were read by immunoSEQ multiplex PCR, and TCRdb kept only the in-frame ones, dropping some. The data show about 2 million clones, 85% to 95% seen once. Naive-designated CD8 cells lacked CD45RO, were positively enriched for CCR7, and omitted terminally differentiated effector memory CD45RA+ cells. Sequenced material: naive CD8+ T cells sorted from blood. All receptors come from a man aged 18 to 29 in good health.

The table lists this clone with a count of one. The rearrangement links TRBV7-9 to TRBJ2-5; a possible D gene is TRBD2 (7 bases). Germline V gene data show CDR1 as SEHNR and CDR2 as FQNEAQ (reference sequence). Trimming cost V 1 base and J 2 bases, with 14 bases left between them. The CDR3 totals 16 residues. The CDR3 here is CASSLEGEGQQETQYF. The CDR3 nucleotides read TGTGCCAGCAGCTTAGAGGGGGAGGGCCAACAAGAGACCCAGTACTTC.

The CDR3 is CASSLSGQTYEQYF. CDR3 bases: TGTGCCAGCAGTTTGTCCGGACAGACCTACGAGCAGTACTTC. The chain recombines TRBV28 with TRBJ2-7, with D possibly being TRBD1 (6 bases). Germline V CDR1 and CDR2: MDHEN, SYDVKM. V gave up 3 bases and J gave up 2 bases, with 11 bases separating them. This CDR3 comprises 14 residues.

The rearrangement links TRBV28 to TRBJ1-4; 10 bases map to TRBD1. Germline V lookup: CDR1 MDHEN, CDR2 SYDVKM. Unmatched junction bases numbered 7, after V lost 5 bases and J lost 7 bases. This CDR3 contains 15 residues. The CDR3: CASSPWGDRGEKLFF. The CDR3 nucleotides read TGTGCCAGCAGTCCCTGGGGGGACAGGGGTGAAAAACTGTTTTTT.

This chain connects TRBV7-9 to TRBJ2-2, with D unresolved. The germline V gene has CDR1 SEHNR and CDR2 FQNEAQ (reference sequence). There are 13 residues in the CDR3. V lost 4 bases and J 6 bases, leaving 9 bases between the germline ends. This chain's CDR3 is CASSSLESGELFF. DNA of the CDR3: TGTGCCAGCAGCTCGCTGGAGTCCGGGGAGCTGTTTTTT.

This clone was picked up one time. The chain joins TRBV7-9 to TRBJ2-7, with D possibly being TRBD1 (5 bases). The CDR3 consists of 14 residues. V was cut by 2 bases and J by 0 bases, with 8 bases left in between. Germline-derived CDR1 and CDR2 are SEHNR and FQNEAQ (reference sequence). CDR3 coding DNA: TGTGCCAGCAGCTTATCAGGGATCTCCTACGAGCAGTACTTC. It encodes CASSLSGISYEQYF.

The rearrangement links TRBV4-2 to TRBJ2-5, with 9 bases fitting TRBD2. Germline trimming cut 0 bases from V and 9 bases from J; bases unmatched to any gene: 11. CDR1 is LGHNA, CDR2 YNFKEQ, per germline. The CDR3 is made up of 16 amino acids. In nucleotides, the CDR3 is TGTGCCAGCAGCCAAGAGGTCGGTAGCGGGGGTCATGCCCAGTACTTC. Translation gives CASSQEVGSGGHAQYF.

J is TRBJ2-2 and V is TRBV27; TRBD2 agrees at 9 bases. This CDR3 has 16 residues. Per the germline V gene, CDR1 is MNHEY and CDR2 is SMNVEV (reference sequence). Unmatched junction bases numbered 10, after V lost 8 bases and J lost 3 bases. The CDR3 region has the DNA TGTGCCAGCGAAGCGGGGGGAGGATTAGACACCGGGGAGCTGTTTTTT. It translates to CASEAGGGLDTGELFF.

The rearrangement joins TRBV28 to TRBJ1-5, with D perhaps matching TRBD1 (5 bases). The CDR3 extends over 17 amino acids. Germline V gene lookup returns CDR1 MDHEN and CDR2 SYDVKM. Trimming left V 1 base short and J 2 bases short, with 15 bases between. The CDR3 nucleotides are TGTGCCAGCAGTTTATATTTGGGGGGAGCAGGCAATCAGCCCCAGCATTTT. Residues: CASSLYLGGAGNQPQHF. Filled out from reference TRBV28 and TRBJ1-5, the complete variable domain reads DVKVTQSSRYLVKRTGEKVFLECVQDMDHENMFWYRQDPGLGLRLIYFSYDVKMKEKGDIPEGYSVSREKKERFSLILESASTNQTSMYLCASSLYLGGAGNQPQHFGDGTRLSIL.

This clone was detected ten times or more. V gene TRBV30 combines with J gene TRBJ1-1, with 7 bases lining up with TRBD1. There are 16 residues in the CDR3. The V gene's germline CDR1 is GTSNPN and CDR2 SVGIG (reference sequence). V shed 4 bases, J shed 5 bases, and the junction held 16 bases outside the gene matches. The CDR3 loop reads CAWNSPARTGRTEAFF. CDR3 bases: TGTGCCTGGAATAGCCCGGCTAGGACAGGTAGAACTGAAGCTTTCTTT.

The chain recombines TRBV4-2 with TRBJ2-1, with no clear D. Germline lookup yields CDR1 LGHNA and CDR2 YNFKEQ. There are 12 residues in the CDR3. V lost 4 bases, J lost 7 bases, and 8 bases lay in between. The CDR3 sequence is CASSPSLNEQFF. In DNA, the CDR3 is TGTGCCAGCAGCCCCTCCTTGAATGAGCAGTTCTTC.

This chain connects TRBV19 to TRBJ1-1; TRBD1 aligns across 7 bases. CDR1 LNHDA and CDR2 SQIVND come from the germline V gene (reference sequence). This CDR3 is built from 17 residues. Losses at the gene ends were 0 bases for V and 2 bases for J; bases not matched to a gene: 9. CDR3 protein: CASSIDSTGQLNTEAFF. In nucleotides, the CDR3 is TGTGCCAGTAGTATAGACTCGACGGGACAGCTAAACACTGAAGCTTTCTTT.

The CDR3 DNA reads as TGTACCACCCGACAGGGTTCCACAGATACGCAGTATTTT. Translating it yields CTTRQGSTDTQYF. This chain links TRBV27 with TRBJ2-3; TRBD1 matches at 7 bases. The CDR3 spans 13 residues. Germline V lookup: CDR1 MNHEY, CDR2 SMNVEV (reference sequence).

This clone was observed once. The chain recombines TRBV28 with TRBJ1-2; TRBD1 matches at 7 bases. The CDR3 spans 15 residues. V was pared by 6 bases and J by 8 bases, with 15 bases of the junction left unmatched. Germline V lookup: CDR1 MDHEN, CDR2 SYDVKM. Written as DNA, the CDR3 is TGTGCCAGCAGCCCGATGAAGGGGGCCTGGGGAGGCTACACCTTC. This sequence encodes CASSPMKGAWGGYTF.

The chain carries TRBV18 and TRBJ2-1; D remains ambiguous. The V end lost 2 bases, the J end lost 10 bases, and 9 bases lay between the germline ends. The germline V gene has CDR1 KGHSH and CDR2 LQKENI. The CDR3 spans 12 residues. The CDR3 reads CASSPSPDEQFF. CDR3 nucleotides: TGTGCCAGCTCACCATCGCCCGACGAGCAGTTCTTC.

The rearrangement links TRBV5-6 to TRBJ2-7; 8 positions agree with TRBD1. V lost 3 bases, J lost 2 bases, and 7 bases stayed unmatched. The germline gives CDR1 SGHDT, CDR2 YYEEEE. The CDR3 contains 15 residues. The CDR3 DNA follows: TGTGCCAGCAGCTGGGCCCCGGGACAGGCCTACGAGCAGTACTTC. This sequence encodes CASSWAPGQAYEQYF.

The chain joins TRBV19 to TRBJ1-1; D ambiguous. The germline gives CDR1 LNHDA, CDR2 SQIVND (reference sequence). The CDR3 length is 15 residues. V was trimmed by 4 bases and J by 2 bases, leaving 14 bases between them. CDR3 sequence: CASSNKLGLNTEAFF. CDR3 bases: TGTGCCAGTAGTAATAAGCTGGGTCTAAACACTGAAGCTTTCTTT.

The rearrangement links TRBV25-1 to TRBJ2-7, with 8 positions matching TRBD1. Germline CDR1 is MGHDK and CDR2 is SYGVNS. V lost 4 bases and J lost 6; bases outside the gene matches: 11. The CDR3 is 15 residues long. DNA of the CDR3: TGTGCCAGCAGTGGTCCGACAGGGGAAGCAGTCGAGCAGTACTTC. Its translation: CASSGPTGEAVEQYF.

The chain is built from TRBV6-4 and TRBJ2-3; 8 nucleotides align to TRBD2. Germline loops: CDR1 MRHNA, CDR2 SNTAGT. This CDR3 comprises 17 residues. J lost 3 bases, V lost 4 bases, and 12 bases had no gene match. The CDR3 here is CASSAEASGSVTDTQYF. The DNA of the CDR3 is TGTGCCAGCAGTGCCGAAGCGAGCGGGAGTGTGACAGATACGCAGTATTTT.

V and J are TRBV6-1 and TRBJ2-3; 10 nucleotides agree with TRBD1. The CDR3 length is 17 residues. After removal of 3 bases from V and 1 base from J, the junction contained 7 bases not matched to a gene. From germline, CDR1 is MNHNS and CDR2 SASEGT. CDR3 loop: CASSDLGQGHGTDTQYF. The CDR3 DNA is TGTGCCAGCAGTGATTTGGGACAGGGGCACGGCACAGATACGCAGTATTTT.

The gene calls are TRBV15 and TRBJ2-7; 9 bases align to TRBD1. Trimming took 2 bases from V and 2 from J; bases not matched to a gene: 7. Germline-derived CDR1 and CDR2 are LNHNV and YYDKDF (reference sequence). CDR3 length: 16 residues. The CDR3 is CATSRRTGEGTYEQYF. The CDR3 DNA is TGTGCCACCAGCAGAAGGACAGGGGAGGGGACCTACGAGCAGTACTTC. Full variable domain (missing parts from reference TRBV15 and TRBJ2-7): DAMVIQNPRYQVTQFGKPVTLSCSQTLNHNVMYWYQQKSSQAPKLLFHYYDKDFNNEADTPDNFQSRRPNTSFCFLDIRSPGLGDTAMYLCATSRRTGEGTYEQYFGPGTRLTVT.

This chain uses TRBV5-1 with TRBJ1-6; D remains unclear. This CDR3 is 12 amino acids long. Trimming shortened V by 4 bases and J by 9 bases, and 8 bases separated the two germline ends. Germline V lookup: CDR1 SGHRS, CDR2 YFSETQ. Here the CDR3 reads CASSPVGSPLHF. CDR3 bases: TGCGCCAGCAGCCCCGTAGGTTCACCCCTCCACTTT.